Sequencing of this T cell receptor beta chain was carried out in a study of blood T cell repertoires in COVID-19. Study overall: The study drew acute and convalescent COVID-19 samples from the United States, Italy and Spain. T cells, B-cell-depleted T cells, or PBMCs supplied cDNA or gDNA.

In the original workflow: Amplification of reference gene primers was used by the study to estimate nucleated cell counts. TCRdb keeps only in-frame clones here, not all; method: immunoSEQ multiplex PCR. For V, J and clone size, that table is used; D and trimming come from the DNA. The sample includes nearly 200,000 clones, around four fifths of them seen just once. Patients at the Seattle site were enrolled during active infection and followed longitudinally. With 0 bases clipped from V and 2 bases from J, the junction kept 5 bases outside the gene matches. The germline CDR1 and CDR2 sequences are SGDLS and YYNGEE. The CDR3 covers 16 residues. This clone appeared a few times.

The V gene is TRBV9, the J gene TRBJ2-3; 8 positions agree with TRBD2. Input material: peripheral blood. The TCR comes from a man aged 55 to 70 with COVID-19, enrolled during active disease. CDR3 DNA sequence: TGTGCCAGCAGCGTAGAAGCGGGAGTCCCCACAGATACGCAGTATTTT. It is translated as CASSVEAGVPTDTQYF.